Listed below are T cell receptor beta chains from one sample, sequenced in a study of T cell repertoires in cytomegalovirus infection. TCRdb recomputed calls from the reads with MiXCR, one row per CDR3 protein. The sample records 160,000 or so distinct CDR3 sequences, more than 15% being singletons. Sequencing was done on a sample of CD8+ T cells from PBMCs. These TCRs come from a human donor in good health (CMV status not recorded). Some clones in this sample may be carry-over from other donors' samples. The CDR3 runs from the conserved cysteine through the conserved F or W. Fields, in order: CDR3 protein, CDR3 DNA, D gene, V gene, J gene, clone size. D genes are given only for firm matches. Some rows have no size entry. The others give once, few or many, or a class for an expanded clone.

CASSRGTEAFF	TGTGCCAGCAGTAGGGGCACTGAAGCTTTCTTT	-	TRBV6-1	TRBJ1-1	few
CASSSRLEGEQFF	TGTGCCAGCAGTTCTCGACTAGAGGGTGAGCAGTTCTTC	-	TRBV6-8	TRBJ2-1	few
CASSPTLNPAGENIQYF	TGTGCCAGCAGCCCTACTCTTAACCCCGCCGGCGAAAACATTCAGTACTTC	-	TRBV7-4	TRBJ2-4	-
CASTLVAAKRELFF	TGTGCCAGCACCCTAGTGGCAGCAAAGAGGGAGCTGTTTTTT	-	TRBV7-2	TRBJ2-2	-
CASSYGTRGGNEQFF	TGTGCCAGCAGTTACGGGACAAGGGGGGGCAATGAGCAGTTCTTC	-	TRBV6-2/TRBV6-3	TRBJ2-1	medium-sized
CASSSYSGRAGNEQYF	TGTGCCAGCAGCTCATATAGCGGGAGGGCCGGGAACGAGCAGTACTTC	TRBD2	TRBV7-9	TRBJ2-7	-
CASSVGLGTEAFF	TGTGCCAGCAGCGTCGGCCTGGGCACTGAAGCTTTCTTT	-	TRBV11-3	TRBJ1-1	few
CASSRARDRDNGELFF	TGTGCCAGCAGTCGAGCCCGGGACAGGGATAACGGGGAGCTGTTTTTT	TRBD1	TRBV28	TRBJ2-2	few
CASSRSRGGGKNTEAFF	TGTGCCAGCAGCCGAAGCAGGGGGGGCGGGAAGAACACTGAAGCTTTCTTT	TRBD1	TRBV7-8	TRBJ1-1	few
CASSLPRVVYNEQFF	TGTGCCAGCAGCTTACCCAGGGTGGTCTACAATGAGCAGTTCTTC	-	TRBV7-8	TRBJ2-1	-
CASPPREVPEQFF	TGTGCCAGCCCGCCCCGGGAGGTTCCTGAGCAGTTCTTC	TRBD2	TRBV7-4	TRBJ2-1	-